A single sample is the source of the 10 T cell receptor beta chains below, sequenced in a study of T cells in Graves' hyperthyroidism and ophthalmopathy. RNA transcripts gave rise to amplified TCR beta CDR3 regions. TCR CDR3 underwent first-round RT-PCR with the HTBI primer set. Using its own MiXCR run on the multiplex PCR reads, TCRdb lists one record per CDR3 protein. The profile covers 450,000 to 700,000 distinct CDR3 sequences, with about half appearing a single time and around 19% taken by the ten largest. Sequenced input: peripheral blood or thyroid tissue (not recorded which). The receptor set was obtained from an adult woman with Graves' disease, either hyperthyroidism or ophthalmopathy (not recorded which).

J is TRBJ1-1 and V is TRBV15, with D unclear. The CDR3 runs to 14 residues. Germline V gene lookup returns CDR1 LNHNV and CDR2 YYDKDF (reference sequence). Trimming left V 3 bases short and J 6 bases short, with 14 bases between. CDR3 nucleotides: TGTGCCACCAGCAGCCAACAGTTGGTGGCTGAAGCTTTCTTT. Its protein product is CATSSQQLVAEAFF. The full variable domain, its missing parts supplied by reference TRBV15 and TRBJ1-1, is DAMVIQNPRYQVTQFGKPVTLSCSQTLNHNVMYWYQQKSSQAPKLLFHYYDKDFNNEADTPDNFQSRRPNTSFCFLDIRSPGLGDTAMYLCATSSQQLVAEAFFGQGTRLTVV.

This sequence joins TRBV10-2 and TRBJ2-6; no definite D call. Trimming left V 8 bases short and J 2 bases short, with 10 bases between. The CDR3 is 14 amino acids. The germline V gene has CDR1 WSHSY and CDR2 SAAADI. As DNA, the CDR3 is TGCGCCAGCCGAGCACCTACTGGGGCCAACGTCCTGACTTTC. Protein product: CASRAPTGANVLTF.

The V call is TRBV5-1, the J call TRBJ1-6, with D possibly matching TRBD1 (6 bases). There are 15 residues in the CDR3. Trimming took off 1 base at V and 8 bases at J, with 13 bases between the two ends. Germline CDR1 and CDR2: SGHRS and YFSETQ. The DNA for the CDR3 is TGCGCCAGCAGCTTGCTTGGGACAAGGGATTCACCCCTCCACTTT. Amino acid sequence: CASSLLGTRDSPLHF.

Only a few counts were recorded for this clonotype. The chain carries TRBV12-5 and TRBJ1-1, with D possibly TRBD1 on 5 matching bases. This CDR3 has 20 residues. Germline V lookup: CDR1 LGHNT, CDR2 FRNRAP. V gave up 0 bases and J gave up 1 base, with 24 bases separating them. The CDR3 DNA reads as TGTGCTAGTGGTTTGGTATTGGGGGGACTGGCCGAACATAAGAACACTGAAGCTTTCTTT. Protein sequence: CASGLVLGGLAEHKNTEAFF.

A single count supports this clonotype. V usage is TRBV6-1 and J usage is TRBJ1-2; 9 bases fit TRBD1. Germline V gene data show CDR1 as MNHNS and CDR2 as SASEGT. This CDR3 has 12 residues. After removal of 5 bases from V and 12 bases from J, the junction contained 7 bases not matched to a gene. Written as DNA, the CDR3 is TGTGCCAGCAGTTACGGACAGGGGAAGCACACCTTC. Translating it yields CASSYGQGKHTF.

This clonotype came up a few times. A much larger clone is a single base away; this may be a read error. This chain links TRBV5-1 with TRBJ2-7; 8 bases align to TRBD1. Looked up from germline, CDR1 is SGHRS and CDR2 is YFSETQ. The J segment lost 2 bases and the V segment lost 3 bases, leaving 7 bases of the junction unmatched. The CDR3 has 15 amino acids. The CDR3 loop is CASSYRDRSAYEQYF. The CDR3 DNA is TGCGCCAGCAGCTACCGGGACAGGAGCGCCTACGAGCAGTACTTC.

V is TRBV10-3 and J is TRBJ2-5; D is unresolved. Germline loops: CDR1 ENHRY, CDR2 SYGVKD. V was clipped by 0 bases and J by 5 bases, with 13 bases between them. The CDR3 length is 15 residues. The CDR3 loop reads CAISESDGVMETQYF. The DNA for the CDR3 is TGTGCCATCAGTGAGTCGGATGGGGTGATGGAGACCCAGTACTTC.

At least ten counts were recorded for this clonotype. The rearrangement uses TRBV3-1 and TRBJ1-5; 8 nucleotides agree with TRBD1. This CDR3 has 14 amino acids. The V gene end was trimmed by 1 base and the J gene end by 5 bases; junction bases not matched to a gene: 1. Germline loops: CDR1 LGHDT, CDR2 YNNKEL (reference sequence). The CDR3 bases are TGTGCCAGCAGCCAAGGACAGGGGCATCAGCCCCAGCATTTT. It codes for CASSQGQGHQPQHF.

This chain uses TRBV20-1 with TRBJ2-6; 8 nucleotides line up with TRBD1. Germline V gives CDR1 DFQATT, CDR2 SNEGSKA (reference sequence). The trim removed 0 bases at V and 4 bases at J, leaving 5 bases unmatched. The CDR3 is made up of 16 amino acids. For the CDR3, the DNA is TGCAGTGCTAGAGAGACAGGGGATTCCGGGGCCAACGTCCTGACTTTC. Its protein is CSARETGDSGANVLTF.

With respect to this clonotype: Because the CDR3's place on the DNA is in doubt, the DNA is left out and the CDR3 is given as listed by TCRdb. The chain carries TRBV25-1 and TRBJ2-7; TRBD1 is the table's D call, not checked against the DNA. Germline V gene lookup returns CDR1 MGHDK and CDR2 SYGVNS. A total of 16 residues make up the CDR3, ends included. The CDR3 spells CACSARPGQGAAEQYF.